This T cell receptor beta chain was profiled in a study of blood T cell repertoires in COVID-19. Overall study: COVID-19 samples from acute and convalescent phases originated in the United States, Italy and Spain. T cells, B-cell-depleted T cells, or PBMCs provided the cDNA or gDNA that served as material.

This clone occurred once. After removal of 3 bases from V and 5 bases from J, the junction contained 5 bases not matched to a gene. The CDR3 extends over 14 amino acids. Germline loops: CDR1 KGHSH, CDR2 LQKENI. As handled by the study authors: Reference gene primer amplification in the assay estimated nucleated cell counts. TCRdb's copy holds only in-frame clones and misses some; the assay was immunoSEQ multiplex PCR. V, J and clone size were drawn from that table, and D and trimming were deduced from the DNA. The sample lists about 87,000 clones; about 85% were seen once. This receptor was taken from an elderly woman with COVID-19, enrolled during active disease. The chain is built from TRBV18 and TRBJ2-7, with 9 positions matching TRBD1. The sample consisted of peripheral blood. CDR3 amino acids: CASSPLDRGNEQYF. The CDR3 DNA reads as TGTGCCAGCTCACCGCTCGACAGGGGGAACGAGCAGTACTTC.